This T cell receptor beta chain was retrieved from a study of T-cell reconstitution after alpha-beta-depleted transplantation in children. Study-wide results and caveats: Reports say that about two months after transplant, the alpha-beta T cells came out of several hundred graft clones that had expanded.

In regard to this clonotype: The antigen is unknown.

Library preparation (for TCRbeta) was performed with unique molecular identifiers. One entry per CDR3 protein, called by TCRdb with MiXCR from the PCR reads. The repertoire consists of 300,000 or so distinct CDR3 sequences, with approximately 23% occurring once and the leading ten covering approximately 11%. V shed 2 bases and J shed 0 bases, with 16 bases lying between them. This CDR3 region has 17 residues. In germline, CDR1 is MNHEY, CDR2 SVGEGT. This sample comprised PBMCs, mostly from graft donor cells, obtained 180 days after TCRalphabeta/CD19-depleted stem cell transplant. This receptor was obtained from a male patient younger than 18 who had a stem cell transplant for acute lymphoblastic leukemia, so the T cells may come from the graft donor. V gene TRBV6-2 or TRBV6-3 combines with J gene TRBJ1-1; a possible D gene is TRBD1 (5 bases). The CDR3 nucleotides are TGTGCCAGCAGTTACGGGGGACCGAAGATTATGAACACTGAAGCTTTCTTT. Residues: CASSYGGPKIMNTEAFF.